This entry lists 9 T cell receptor beta chains sequenced from one sample in a study of low-dose radiotherapy and immunotherapy resistance in tumors. Priming of first-strand cDNA relied on TRAV- and TRBV-specific primers (covering alpha and beta chains). With a V-primer adapter and a constant-region primer, TCRs were amplified for approximately 19 PCR cycles. Each CDR3 protein gets one entry after TCRdb re-called the reads with MiXCR. The table includes 6,700 or so distinct CDR3 sequences, over 55% detected once. Receptors were obtained from a human donor with advanced metastatic prostate, ovarian, gallbladder or colorectal cancer (not recorded which). This table probably holds off-target reads from a library built for another chain.

This rearrangement joins TRBV5-4 to TRBJ2-5, with 7 nucleotides matching TRBD2. Per germline, CDR1 SGHNT and CDR2 YYREEE (reference sequence). This CDR3 contains 14 residues. The V and J ends lost 5 bases and 7 bases, in that order; junction bases with no gene match: 11. CDR3 loop: CASRPTSDVGTQYF. The CDR3 DNA reads TGTGCCAGCAGGCCCACTAGCGATGTAGGGACCCAGTACTTC.

V and J are TRBV20-1 and TRBJ1-5; D call uncertain. Germline values: CDR1 DFQATT, CDR2 SNEGSKA (reference sequence). The V and J ends lost 6 bases and 3 bases respectively, with 9 bases between them. The CDR3 is made up of 12 amino acids. CDR3 DNA sequence: TGCAGTGCCGCGAACAACAATCAGCCCCAGCATTTT. Protein: CSAANNNQPQHF.

In its sample, this clonotype was seen a few times. This chain links TRBV2 with TRBJ1-5; tentative D call: TRBD1 (5 bases). The CDR3 extends over 15 amino acids. V was pared by 2 bases and J by 3 bases, with 11 bases between. CDR1 is SNHLY, CDR2 FYNNEI, per germline. CDR3 coding DNA: TGTGCCAGCAGTGAAAAAGGGGCCCCCAATCAGCCCCAGCATTTT. Its protein is CASSEKGAPNQPQHF.

V is TRBV9 and J is TRBJ2-5; 9 nucleotides agree with TRBD1. The CDR3 length is 14 residues. Germline CDR1 reads SGDLS; CDR2 reads YYNGEE. The V gene end was trimmed by 4 bases and the J gene end by 4 bases; junction bases not matched to a gene: 5. CDR3 DNA: TGTGCCAGCAGCCCGTGGGGACAGGGAGAGACCCAGTACTTC. Encoded protein: CASSPWGQGETQYF.

The chain recombines TRBV29-1 with TRBJ2-2; D assignment may be TRBD1 or TRBD2 (5 bases each). Trimming took off 7 bases at V and 3 bases at J, with 15 bases between the two ends. This CDR3 contains 14 residues. Germline-derived CDR1 and CDR2 are SQVTM and ANQGSEA. The CDR3 nucleotides read TGCAGCGCCACCGGGACGACCTACACCGGGGAGCTGTTTTTT. Protein product: CSATGTTYTGELFF.

This chain uses TRBV4-2 with TRBJ2-1, with D perhaps matching TRBD1 or TRBD2 (5 bases each). CDR1 LGHNA and CDR2 YNFKEQ come from the germline V gene. The CDR3 is 15 amino acids. V was trimmed by 0 bases and J by 5 bases, leaving 11 bases between them. This chain's CDR3 is CASSQDPGRNNEQFF. CDR3 DNA sequence: TGTGCCAGCAGCCAAGATCCGGGGCGGAACAATGAGCAGTTCTTC.

This chain's CDR3 is CASSLPGNEQFF. As DNA, the CDR3 is TGCGCCAGCAGCTTGCCCGGGAATGAGCAGTTCTTC. The chain joins TRBV5-1 to TRBJ2-1, with D unclear. The V end lost 1 base, the J end lost 7 bases, and 6 bases lay between the germline ends. The germline gives CDR1 SGHRS, CDR2 YFSETQ. The CDR3 length is 12 residues.

This clonotype was seen only once. J is TRBJ2-3 and V is TRBV10-3, with 8 nucleotides matching TRBD2. The CDR3 spans 17 residues. The germline V gene encodes CDR1 ENHRY and CDR2 SYGVKD. Unmatched junction bases numbered 11, after V lost 1 base and J lost 5 bases. CDR3 coding DNA: TGTGCCATCAGTGAGTTTGTAGCGGGAACGTCTTTAGATACGCAGTATTTT. Residues: CAISEFVAGTSLDTQYF.

The chain combines TRBV3-1 with TRBJ2-7; D unclear. From germline, CDR1 is LGHDT and CDR2 YNNKEL (reference sequence). The CDR3 totals 16 residues. The V end was cut by 0 bases, the J end by 0 bases, with 12 bases between. The CDR3: CASSQDNGLSSYEQYF. The CDR3 DNA reads as TGTGCCAGCAGCCAAGATAATGGGTTGAGCTCCTACGAGCAGTACTTC.